The entry below gives a single T cell receptor (beta chain) sequence along with its context. These data belong to a study of cytotoxic CD8 clonotypes in ibrutinib-treated CLL. Sequenced by immunoSEQ multiplex PCR; TCRdb stores in-frame clones only, minus some. The sample includes about 200,000 clones, about four fifths seen only once; the top ten take more than 9.5%. The germline gives CDR1 SGDLS, CDR2 YYNGEE. V was cut by 0 bases and J by 6 bases, with 3 bases left in between. The CDR3 sequence is 12 residues long. The clonotype comes from a human donor with chronic lymphocytic leukemia. The sequencing used PBMCs, collected after 12 months of ibrutinib treatment. The V call is TRBV9, the J call TRBJ2-2; D gene uncertain. For the CDR3, the DNA is TGTGCCAGCAGCGTAGGGCCCGGGGAGCTGTTTTTT. Its protein is CASSVGPGELFF. The full variable domain, completed using reference TRBV9 and TRBJ2-2, is DSGVTQTPKHLITATGQRVTLRCSPRSGDLSVYWYQQSLDQGLQFLIQYYNGEERAKGNILERFSAQQFPDLHSELNLSSLELGDSALYFCASSVGPGELFFGEGSRLTVL.